This T cell receptor (beta chain) was captured by sequencing in a study of post-analysis software for immune sequencing data. Germline V CDR1 and CDR2: SNHLY, FYNNEI. Trimming pared 3 bases from V and 2 bases from J, leaving 2 bases between. The CDR3 runs 12 residues. A word on this clonotype: Its antigen is still unknown.

The study, taken as a whole, reports: TRBV5-6, TRBV5-1 and TRBV20-1 belonged to a set of a handful of TRBV segments that were more frequent in patients than controls.

TCR beta cDNA libraries included unique molecular identifiers. TCRdb re-analysed the PCR reads in MiXCR, keeping a single row per CDR3 protein. Of about 820,000 distinct CDR3 sequences in the sample, about 57% were seen once. V usage is TRBV2 and J usage is TRBJ1-5; D not resolved. Sequencing input: blood. The receptor was derived from a girl aged 5 to 17 with multiple sclerosis. The CDR3 coding sequence is TGTGCCAGCAGTGAGGGCAATCAGCCCCAGCATTTT. Translation gives CASSEGNQPQHF.